This T cell receptor (beta chain) is drawn from a study of regulatory T cells in long-lasting Graves disease. Study conclusions and caveats: Whereas new patients shared 900 to 1,000 public clonotypes, persistent patients shared more, at 2,500 to 3,500.

Investigators prepared the TCR beta libraries by applying iRepertoire HTBI primers and Arm-PCR of CDR3 regions. MiXCR, run by TCRdb on the multiplex PCR reads, gives a single entry per CDR3 protein. The data contain hundreds of thousands of distinct CDR3 sequences, 15% to 20% of them singletons. The length of the CDR3 is 14 residues. V was pared by 2 bases and J by 0 bases, with 6 bases between. CDR1 is SGDLS, CDR2 YYNGEE, per germline. This clonotype showed up just a few times. Its antigen remains unidentified. Time point: newly diagnosed GD, antithyroid drugs for less than 3 months. From PBMCs, RNA was extracted and then used to make the TCR library. This sample also belongs to another study, concerning T cells in Graves' hyperthyroidism and ophthalmopathy. That source notes: Hyperthyroidism patients were newly diagnosed, had disease duration under 2 months, and were aged 18 to 65 years. Patients were excluded for uncontrolled infection, other autoimmune disease, pregnancy or lactation. Using the HTBI primer set, a first-round RT-PCR was run on the TCR CDR3.

The J gene is TRBJ1-3, the V gene TRBV9; D call uncertain. This sequence originates from a middle-aged man with Graves disease. The input for sequencing was peripheral blood mononuclear cells (PBMCs), taken at new diagnosis, from a patient treated with antithyroid drugs. The CDR3 is CASSVGPSGNTIYF. In DNA form, the CDR3 reads TGTGCCAGCAGCGTTGGTCCCTCTGGAAACACCATATATTTT.